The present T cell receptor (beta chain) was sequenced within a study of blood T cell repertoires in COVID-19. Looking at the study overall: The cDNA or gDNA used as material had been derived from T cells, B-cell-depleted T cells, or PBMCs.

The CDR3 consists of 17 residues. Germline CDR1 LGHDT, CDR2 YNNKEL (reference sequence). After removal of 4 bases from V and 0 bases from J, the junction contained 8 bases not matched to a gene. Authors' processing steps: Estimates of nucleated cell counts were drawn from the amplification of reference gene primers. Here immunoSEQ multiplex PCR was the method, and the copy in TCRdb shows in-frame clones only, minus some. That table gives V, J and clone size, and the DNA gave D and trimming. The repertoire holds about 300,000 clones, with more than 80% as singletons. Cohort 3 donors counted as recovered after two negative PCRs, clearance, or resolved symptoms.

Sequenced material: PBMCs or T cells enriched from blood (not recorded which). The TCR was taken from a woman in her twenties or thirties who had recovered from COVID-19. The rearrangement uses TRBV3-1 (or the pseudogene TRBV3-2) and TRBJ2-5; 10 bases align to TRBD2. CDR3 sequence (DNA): TGTGCCAGCAGCCCCCTGGGTAGCGGGGGGTACCAAGAGACCCAGTACTTC. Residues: CASSPLGSGGYQETQYF.